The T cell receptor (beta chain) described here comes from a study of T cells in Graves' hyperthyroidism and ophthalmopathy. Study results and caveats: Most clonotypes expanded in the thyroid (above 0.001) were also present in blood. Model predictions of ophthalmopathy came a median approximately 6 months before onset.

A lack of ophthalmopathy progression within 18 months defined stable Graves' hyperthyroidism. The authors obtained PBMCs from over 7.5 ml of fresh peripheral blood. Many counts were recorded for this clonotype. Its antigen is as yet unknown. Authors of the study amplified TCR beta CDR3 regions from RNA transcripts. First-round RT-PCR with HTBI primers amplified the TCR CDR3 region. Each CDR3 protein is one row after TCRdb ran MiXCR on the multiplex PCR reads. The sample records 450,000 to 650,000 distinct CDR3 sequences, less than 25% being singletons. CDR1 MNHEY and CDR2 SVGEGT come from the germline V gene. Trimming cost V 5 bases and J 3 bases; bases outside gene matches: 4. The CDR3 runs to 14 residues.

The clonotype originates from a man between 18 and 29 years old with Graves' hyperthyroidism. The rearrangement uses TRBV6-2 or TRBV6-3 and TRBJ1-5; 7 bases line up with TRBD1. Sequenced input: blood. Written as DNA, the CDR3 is TGTGCCAGCAGTCAGGGGGGACACAATCAGCCCCAGCATTTT. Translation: CASSQGGHNQPQHF.